This TCR beta chain was captured by sequencing in a study of human T cells and chemical hapten exposure. Overall study: Throughout a study of 20 to 25 weeks, patients underwent weekly scalp administration of diphenylcyclopropenone doses. Patients having alopecia areata, totalis or universalis were mostly female.

TCRdb processed the RACE reads anew with MiXCR; each CDR3 protein has one entry. The sample includes under 150,000 distinct CDR3 sequences, 12% of them seen just once. With V trimmed by 2 bases and J by 4 bases, 7 bases remained unmatched. CDR3 length equals 16 residues. Germline CDR1 and CDR2: MDHEN and SYDVKM. This clonotype was observed many times. Specified time point: patch test 1, 2 weeks after DPC sensitization. The treatment is: therapeutic diphenylcyclopropenone sensitization with weekly scalp DPC. The drawing of blood occurred before each patch test was applied. The source is a woman aged 45-60 years with alopecia areata. Some clones in this sample may be carry-over from other donors' samples. The starting material was whole blood, obtained in connection with sensitization to the hapten diphenylcyclopropenone (DPC). This chain uses TRBV28 with TRBJ2-1; 8 positions agree with TRBD2. The CDR3 region has the DNA TGTGCCAGCAGTTTACCCACTAGCGGTAATTACAATGAGCAGTTCTTC. It translates to CASSLPTSGNYNEQFF.